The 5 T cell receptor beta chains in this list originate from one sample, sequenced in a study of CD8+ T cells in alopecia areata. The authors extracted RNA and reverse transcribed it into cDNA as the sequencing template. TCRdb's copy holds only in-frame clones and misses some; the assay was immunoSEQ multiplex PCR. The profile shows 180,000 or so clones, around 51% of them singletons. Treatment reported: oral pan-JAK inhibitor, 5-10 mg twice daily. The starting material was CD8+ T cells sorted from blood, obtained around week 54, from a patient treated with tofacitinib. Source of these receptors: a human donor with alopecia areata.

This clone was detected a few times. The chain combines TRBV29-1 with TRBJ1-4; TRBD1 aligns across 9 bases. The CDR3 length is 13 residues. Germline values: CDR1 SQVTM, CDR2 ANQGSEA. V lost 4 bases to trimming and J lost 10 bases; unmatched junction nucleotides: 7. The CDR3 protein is CSVGDRGTGKLFF. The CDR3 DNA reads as TGCAGCGTTGGAGACAGGGGGACGGGAAAACTGTTTTTT.

CDR3 bases: TGCAGCGTTGAAGAGGGACAAGAGACCCAGTACTTC. Protein product: CSVEEGQETQYF. The chain uses TRBV29-1 and TRBJ2-5; no definite D call. Trimming took 0 bases from V and 2 from J, leaving 4 bases between them. CDR3 length equals 12 residues. Germline assignment: CDR1 SQVTM and CDR2 ANQGSEA.

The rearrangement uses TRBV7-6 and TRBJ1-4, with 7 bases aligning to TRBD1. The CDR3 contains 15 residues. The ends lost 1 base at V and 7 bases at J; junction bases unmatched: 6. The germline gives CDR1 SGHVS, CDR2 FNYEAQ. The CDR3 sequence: CASSLGQGGSEKLFF. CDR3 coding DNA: TGTGCCAGCAGCTTAGGACAGGGAGGCAGTGAAAAACTGTTTTTT.

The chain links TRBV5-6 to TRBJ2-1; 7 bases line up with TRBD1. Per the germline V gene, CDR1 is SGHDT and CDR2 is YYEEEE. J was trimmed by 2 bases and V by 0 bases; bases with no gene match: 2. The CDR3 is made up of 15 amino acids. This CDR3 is CASSLADRPYNEQFF. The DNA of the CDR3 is TGTGCCAGCAGCTTGGCGGACAGGCCCTACAATGAGCAGTTCTTC. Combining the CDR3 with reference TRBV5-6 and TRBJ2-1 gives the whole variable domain DAGVTQSPTHLIKTRGQQVTLRCSPKSGHDTVSWYQQALGQGPQFIFQYYEEEERQRGNFPDRFSGHQFPNYSSELNVNALLLGDSALYLCASSLADRPYNEQFFGPGTRLTVL.

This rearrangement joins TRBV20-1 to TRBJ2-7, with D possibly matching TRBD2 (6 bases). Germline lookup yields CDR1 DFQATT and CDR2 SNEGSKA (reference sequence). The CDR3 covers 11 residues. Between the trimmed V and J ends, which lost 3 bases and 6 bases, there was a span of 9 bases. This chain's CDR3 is CSASGDSEQYF. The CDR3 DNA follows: TGCAGTGCTAGTGGGGACTCCGAGCAGTACTTC.